This TCR beta chain was observed in a study of CD8+CD57+ T cells in acquired aplastic anemia. An expansion of CD8+CD57+ cells by flow cytometry had been shown in patients chosen for sequencing. The study, taken as a whole, reports: Patients and controls shared 25 to 35 CD8+ CDR3 sequences, highly expressed in patients. The CD8+ Simpson's diversity of patients and controls was not significantly different.

Germline trimming cut 4 bases from V and 4 bases from J; bases unmatched to any gene: 6. Germline loops: CDR1 SGHTA, CDR2 FQGTGA. CDR3 size: 14 residues. Genomic DNA constituted the template upon which TCR beta VDJ and CDR3 profiling was performed. Via MiXCR, TCRdb re-called the reads, giving one row per CDR3 protein. The sample includes roughly 160,000 distinct CDR3 sequences, about 45% of them seen just once. Comments on this clonotype: Its antigen is not known.

The sequenced sample was sorted CD4+, CD8+, or CD8+CD57+ T cells (not recorded which) from PBMCs. The receptor was isolated from a human donor with aplastic anemia. The V and J genes are TRBV7-3 and TRBJ2-7, with 8 bases that match TRBD1. This chain's CDR3 is CASSSQTGEYEQYF. CDR3 bases: TGTGCCAGCAGCTCCCAGACAGGGGAGTACGAGCAGTACTTC.